Below, 20 T cell receptor beta chains from the same sample are listed, as sequenced in a study of T cells in Graves' hyperthyroidism and ophthalmopathy. Researchers amplified the TCR beta CDR3 regions from RNA transcripts. First-round RT-PCR of the TCR CDR3 relied on the HTBI primer set. TCRdb re-called the multiplex PCR reads through MiXCR, storing one row per CDR3 protein. The sample lists approximately 400,000 distinct CDR3 sequences; approximately 19% were seen once. Material for sequencing was blood. These receptors originate from a woman aged 18-29 years with Graves' hyperthyroidism.

The table lists this clonotype with many counts. J is TRBJ1-1 and V is TRBV20-1; TRBD1 matches 8 bases. The CDR3 runs to 13 residues. V gave up 5 bases and J gave up 0 bases; unmatched junction bases: 2. Germline lookup yields CDR1 DFQATT and CDR2 SNEGSKA (reference sequence). CDR3 region: CSADRGLNTEAFF. In DNA form, the CDR3 reads TGCAGTGCTGACAGGGGACTGAACACTGAAGCTTTCTTT.

This clonotype was counted many times. V usage is TRBV4-1 and J usage is TRBJ2-5; D is tentatively TRBD1 or TRBD2 (5 bases each). Deletions cut 0 bases from V and 4 bases from J, with 12 bases between. This CDR3 has 15 amino acids. Per the germline V gene, CDR1 is MGHRA and CDR2 is YSYEKL. CDR3 amino acids: CASSQEWRTPETQYF. The CDR3 nucleotides read TGCGCCAGCAGCCAAGAGTGGAGGACACCAGAGACCCAGTACTTC.

This clonotype was observed many times. The chain is built from TRBV30 and TRBJ2-2; no definite D call. The CDR3 consists of 13 residues. V dropped 4 bases and J dropped 1 base, with 7 bases sitting between them. The V gene's germline CDR1 is GTSNPN and CDR2 SVGIG (reference sequence). The CDR3 sequence is CAWMSLNTGELFF. CDR3 bases: TGTGCCTGGATGAGCCTGAACACCGGGGAGCTGTTTTTT.

This chain links TRBV19 with TRBJ2-2; 7 bases are shared with TRBD1. The J segment lost 6 bases and the V segment lost 7 bases, leaving 5 bases of the junction unmatched. This CDR3 has 13 amino acids. Germline CDR1 LNHDA, CDR2 SQIVND (reference sequence). DNA of the CDR3: TGTGCCAGTAAAGACAGGGCATCCGGGGAGCTGTTTTTT. Its translation is CASKDRASGELFF.

The chain employs TRBV11-2 and TRBJ2-2; a possible D gene is TRBD1 (6 bases). The V gene's germline CDR1 is SGHAT and CDR2 FQNNGV. The germline V and J ends were trimmed by 4 bases and 2 bases, with 14 bases remaining between them. The CDR3 is 16 residues long. The CDR3 region is CASSSRQVSNTGELFF. The CDR3 nucleotides read TGTGCCAGCAGCTCAAGACAGGTTTCCAACACCGGGGAGCTGTTTTTT. The full variable domain, in which reference TRBV11-2 and TRBJ2-2 provide the parts outside the CDR3, is EAGVAQSPRYKIIEKRQSVAFWCNPISGHATLYWYQQILGQGPKLLIQFQNNGVVDDSQLPKDRFSAERLKGVDSTLKIQPAKLEDSAVYLCASSSRQVSNTGELFFGEGSRLTVL.

This clonotype has at least ten counts. The J gene is TRBJ2-2, the V gene TRBV6-5; weak D call: TRBD2 (5 bases). The germline V gene has CDR1 MNHEY and CDR2 SVGAGI. The CDR3 length is 14 residues. The V end lost 5 bases, the J end lost 0 bases, and 7 bases lay between the germline ends. DNA of the CDR3: TGTGCCAGCAGTGTACTAGCGAACACCGGGGAGCTGTTTTTT. Protein sequence: CASSVLANTGELFF.

This clonotype was observed at least ten times. This chain links TRBV30 with TRBJ2-7; 11 nucleotides agree with TRBD1. This CDR3 contains 14 residues. From germline, CDR1 is GTSNPN and CDR2 SVGIG (reference sequence). The J segment lost 4 bases and the V segment lost 3 bases, leaving 5 bases of the junction unmatched. The CDR3: CAWRRGQGGYEQYF. In DNA, the CDR3 is TGTGCCTGGAGGCGGGGACAGGGGGGATACGAGCAGTACTTC.

This clonotype was observed many times. The chain's CDR3 is CASSEMGQGARRNQPQHF. CDR3 nucleotide sequence: TGTGCCAGCAGTGAAATGGGACAGGGGGCTCGGCGCAATCAGCCCCAGCATTTT. The chain uses TRBV6-1 and TRBJ1-5; 12 nucleotides line up with TRBD1. This CDR3 is built from 18 residues. The J segment lost 2 bases and the V segment lost 2 bases, leaving 7 bases of the junction unmatched. Germline CDR1 is MNHNS and CDR2 is SASEGT.

This clonotype was seen ten or more times. This chain joins TRBV6-5 and TRBJ2-7; 8 bases fit TRBD2. Germline values: CDR1 MNHEY, CDR2 SVGAGI. The CDR3 loop spans 14 amino acids. Trimming removed 7 bases from V and 7 bases from J; junction bases left unmatched: 12. CDR3 sequence (DNA): TGTGCCAGCACACCCGGGACTAGGTTAGCGGAGCAGTACTTC. It codes for CASTPGTRLAEQYF.

This clonotype has a count of ten or more. The chain employs TRBV5-1 and TRBJ2-2, with D uncertain. V dropped 0 bases and J dropped 7 bases, with 7 bases sitting between them. This CDR3 region has 13 residues. Germline V gene sequence: CDR1 SGHRS, CDR2 YFSETQ. The CDR3 sequence is CASSLVVDGELFF. CDR3 DNA sequence: TGCGCCAGCAGCTTGGTTGTTGACGGGGAGCTGTTTTTT. Combining the CDR3 with reference TRBV5-1 and TRBJ2-2 gives the whole variable domain KAGVTQTPRYLIKTRGQQVTLSCSPISGHRSVSWYQQTPGQGLQFLFEYFSETQRNKGNFPGRFSGRQFSNSRSEMNVSTLELGDSALYLCASSLVVDGELFFGEGSRLTVL.

As to this clonotype: A read error is possible here, since a much larger clone lies one base away. The CDR3 ends on some other residue instead of the conserved phenylalanine or tryptophan, so this is likely a read error. CDR3 coding DNA: TGTGCCAGCAGCCAAGACGGCGACAGGGCTAGGGGCAATCAGCCCCAGCATGTT. Translation: CASSQDGDRARGNQPQHV. The chain uses TRBV4-2 and TRBJ1-5; 7 nucleotides align to TRBD1. The V gene end was trimmed by 0 bases and the J gene end by 2 bases; junction bases not matched to a gene: 10. This CDR3 contains 18 residues. Germline assignment: CDR1 LGHNA and CDR2 YNFKEQ.

This clonotype was counted ten times or more. The J gene is TRBJ1-5, the V gene TRBV30, with 7 bases aligning to TRBD1. There are 16 residues in the CDR3. Trimming cost V 2 bases and J 1 base; bases outside gene matches: 8. Germline-derived CDR1 and CDR2 are GTSNPN and SVGIG (reference sequence). DNA of the CDR3: TGTGCCTGGAGTAGGGACAGTACCCGCAGCAATCAGCCCCAGCATTTT. Encoded protein: CAWSRDSTRSNQPQHF.

This clonotype was counted at least ten times. J is TRBJ2-7 and V is TRBV4-1; TRBD2 agrees at 10 bases. With V trimmed by 5 bases and J by 4 bases, 5 bases remained unmatched. The CDR3 totals 14 residues. CDR1 is MGHRA, CDR2 YSYEKL, per germline. CDR3 in amino acids: CASSEAGGQYEQYF. CDR3 DNA: TGCGCCAGCAGCGAAGCGGGGGGGCAGTACGAGCAGTACTTC.

In its sample, this clonotype was seen a few times. The chain joins TRBV30 to TRBJ1-6, with D tentatively TRBD1 (5 bases). The germline V gene has CDR1 GTSNPN and CDR2 SVGIG (reference sequence). This CDR3 spans 14 amino acids. V gave up 2 bases and J gave up 7 bases, with 12 bases separating them. CDR3 nucleotides: TGTGCCTGGAGTCCGGGACGGTTAAATTCACCCCTCCACTTT. It specifies CAWSPGRLNSPLHF.

This clonotype was detected many times. This chain connects TRBV2 to TRBJ2-7; D is possibly TRBD2 (5 bases). This CDR3 is 14 amino acids long. Trimming cost V 7 bases and J 0 bases, with 13 bases left between them. CDR1 and CDR2 (germline): SNHLY, FYNNEI. CDR3 amino acids: CASMETGSSYEQYF. CDR3 coding DNA: TGTGCCAGCATGGAGACGGGAAGCTCCTACGAGCAGTACTTC.

This clonotype was seen ten or more times. The chain employs TRBV12-3 or TRBV12-4 and TRBJ2-5; D is possibly TRBD1 or TRBD2 (5 bases each). V was trimmed by 2 bases and J by 2 bases, leaving 9 bases between them. CDR3 size: 14 residues. The CDR3 nucleotides are TGTGCCAGCAGTTTAAGGGGAGTGCAAGAGACCCAGTACTTC. Encoded protein: CASSLRGVQETQYF.

There are many counts of this clonotype. This sequence joins TRBV2 and TRBJ2-1; D is uncertain. The CDR3 totals 17 residues. The germline gives CDR1 SNHLY, CDR2 FYNNEI. V was pared by 0 bases and J by 0 bases, with 12 bases between. CDR3: CASSEAELHFSYNEQFF. The CDR3 bases are TGTGCCAGCAGTGAAGCCGAACTACATTTCTCCTACAATGAGCAGTTCTTC.

The sample holds many counts of this clonotype. The chain combines TRBV20-1 with TRBJ1-1; 7 positions agree with TRBD1. The CDR3 extends over 14 amino acids. Trimming removed 2 bases from V and 4 bases from J; junction bases left unmatched: 7. Germline values: CDR1 DFQATT, CDR2 SNEGSKA (reference sequence). The CDR3 sequence is CSARYEGAGTEAFF. CDR3 DNA: TGCAGTGCTAGATATGAGGGGGCCGGCACTGAAGCTTTCTTT.

The chain uses TRBV12-3 or TRBV12-4 and TRBJ1-2, with D maybe TRBD1 (5 bases). The CDR3 consists of 15 residues. Trimming stripped 4 bases from V and 6 bases from J, with 18 bases between. CDR3 sequence (DNA): TGTGCCAGCAGTTCGTCGACAGAAACCTCCAATGGCTACACCTTC. Translating gives CASSSSTETSNGYTF.

This clonotype was seen ten or more times. The chain combines TRBV7-8 with TRBJ2-7; D remains unclear. V lost 5 bases and J lost 2, with 10 bases in between. CDR3 size: 13 residues. The V gene's germline CDR1 is SGHVS and CDR2 FQNEAQ. The CDR3 nucleotides are TGTGCCAGCAGCCCCAGAGGAACCTACGAGCAGTACTTC. Its translation: CASSPRGTYEQYF.